The 18 T cell receptor beta chains below all came from one sample that was sequenced in a study of CD8 T cell repertoires and HIV-1 epitope variants. Clones were read by immunoSEQ multiplex PCR, and TCRdb kept only the in-frame ones, dropping some. The table includes around 5,900 clones, about 70% detected once. These receptors lack a known antigen. Sample: cultured CD8+ T cells derived from PBMCs. The receptors originated from a male donor with HIV.

The chain recombines TRBV5-4 with TRBJ1-1; perhaps TRBD1 as D (6 bases). This CDR3 is built from 16 residues. Germline CDR1 SGHNT, CDR2 YYREEE (reference sequence). Trimming shortened V by 4 bases and J by 1 base, and 17 bases separated the two germline ends. The CDR3 reads CASSLDSRGPNTEAFF. The CDR3 nucleotides read TGTGCCAGCAGCCTAGATTCCAGGGGACCGAACACTGAAGCTTTCTTT.

This clone was found a few times. The chain has TRBV5-6 and TRBJ2-7; D is ambiguous. The V gene lost 3 bases and the J gene lost 4 bases, with 17 bases spanning the gap. From germline, CDR1 is SGHDT and CDR2 YYEEEE. This CDR3 contains 15 residues. The CDR3 is CASSWSENMVYEQYF. The CDR3 coding sequence is TGTGCCAGCAGCTGGTCCGAAAATATGGTGTACGAGCAGTACTTC.

The gene calls are TRBV7-2 and TRBJ2-7; 7 nucleotides agree with TRBD1. This CDR3 is 13 amino acids long. Germline CDR1 reads SGHTA; CDR2 reads FQGNSA. Trimming cost V 4 bases and J 3 bases; bases outside gene matches: 3. The CDR3 loop reads CASSSGQHYEQYF. CDR3 bases: TGTGCCAGCAGCTCGGGACAGCACTACGAGCAGTACTTC.

In regard to this clone: Relative to the germline gene, one junction end is altered; a read error may explain this. The chain combines TRBV11-1 with TRBJ2-7; D call uncertain. CDR1 is SGHAT, CDR2 FQDESV, per germline (reference sequence). The CDR3 sequence is 13 residues long. Here the CDR3 DNA reads TGTGCCAGCGGCTTACAAGGCTCCTACGAGCAGTACTTC. This sequence encodes CASGLQGSYEQYF.

In its sample, this clone ranks as medium-sized. The rearrangement links TRBV5-5 to TRBJ2-5; TRBD2 agrees at 11 bases. The CDR3 runs to 15 residues. In germline, CDR1 is SGHKS, CDR2 YYEKEE (reference sequence). V shed 2 bases and J 2 bases; nucleotides not matched to a gene: 2. CDR3 protein: CASSFSSGGQETQYF. The CDR3, as DNA: TGTGCCAGCAGCTTTTCTAGCGGGGGGCAAGAGACCCAGTACTTC.

This clone appeared once. The gene calls are TRBV7-8 and TRBJ1-1; possibly TRBD1 for D (5 bases). V was trimmed by 5 bases and J by 0 bases, leaving 13 bases between them. Looked up from germline, CDR1 is SGHVS and CDR2 is FQNEAQ. CDR3 length equals 15 residues. CDR3 sequence reads: CASSPGANMNTEAFF. DNA of the CDR3: TGTGCCAGCAGCCCCGGGGCTAACATGAACACTGAAGCTTTCTTT. Complete variable domain (other parts from reference TRBV7-8 and TRBJ1-1): GAGVSQSPRYKVAKRGQDVALRCDPISGHVSLFWYQQALGQGPEFLTYFQNEAQLDKSGLPSDRFFAERPEGSVSTLKIQRTQQEDSAVYLCASSPGANMNTEAFFGQGTRLTVV.

This rearrangement joins TRBV5-5 to TRBJ2-3; D is possibly TRBD2 (7 bases). V was shortened by 0 bases and J by 5 bases, with 16 bases between the two germline ends. This CDR3 contains 16 residues. CDR1 is SGHKS, CDR2 YYEKEE, per germline (reference sequence). The CDR3 spells CASSLVVSGGRDTQYF. As DNA, the CDR3 is TGTGCCAGCAGCTTGGTAGTTTCGGGGGGCAGAGATACGCAGTATTTT.

J is TRBJ1-1 and V is TRBV27, with no clear D. CDR1 is MNHEY, CDR2 SMNVEV, per germline (reference sequence). The CDR3 sequence is 13 residues long. V lost 4 bases and J lost 0, with 6 bases in between. This CDR3 reads CASSSSVNTEAFF. The CDR3 DNA reads TGTGCCAGCAGTTCCTCTGTGAACACTGAAGCTTTCTTT.

CDR3 coding DNA: TGTGCCAGCAGTTCCCCCGGGACAGGGGCGAACACTGAAGCTTTCTTT. Translation gives CASSSPGTGANTEAFF. The chain employs TRBV28 and TRBJ1-1; TRBD1 matches at 10 bases. Per the germline V gene, CDR1 is MDHEN and CDR2 is SYDVKM. J lost 1 base, V lost 4 bases, and 6 bases had no gene match. This CDR3 has 16 amino acids.

The chain combines TRBV7-9 with TRBJ1-2; D perhaps matches TRBD1 (6 bases). V dropped 4 bases and J dropped 7 bases, with 16 bases sitting between them. Germline loops: CDR1 SEHNR, CDR2 FQNEAQ (reference sequence). The CDR3 length is 14 residues. The CDR3 nucleotides are TGTGCCAGCAGCTACAGGGAGTTCGAGGCTGGCTACACCTTC. The encoded protein is CASSYREFEAGYTF.

The chain is built from TRBV18 and TRBJ2-1; 7 bases match TRBD1. The CDR3 extends over 17 amino acids. The germline CDR1 and CDR2 sequences are KGHSH and LQKENI. With 1 base clipped from V and 5 bases from J, the junction kept 11 bases outside the gene matches. In nucleotides, the CDR3 is TGTGCCAGCTCACCACTTACAGGGGTCAGGTTGGACAATGAGCAGTTCTTC. It is translated as CASSPLTGVRLDNEQFF.

V is TRBV28 and J is TRBJ2-7; no reliable D call. The CDR3 has 11 amino acids. The V gene lost 6 bases and the J gene lost 4 bases, with 7 bases spanning the gap. Per germline, CDR1 MDHEN and CDR2 SYDVKM. The DNA of the CDR3 is TGTGCCAGCAGAGGTAGGTACGAGCAGTACTTC. This translates into CASRGRYEQYF.

In its sample, this clone was seen once. The gene calls are TRBV4-2 and TRBJ2-1; a weak D match, TRBD2 (7 bases). Per the germline V gene, CDR1 is LGHNA and CDR2 is YNFKEQ. This CDR3 has 15 residues. The V gene lost 0 bases and the J gene lost 7 bases, with 13 bases spanning the gap. The CDR3 region has the DNA TGTGCCAGCAGCCAAGAAGGGGGAGGGAGGAATGAGCAGTTCTTC. Its protein is CASSQEGGGRNEQFF.

The chain is built from TRBV11-2 and TRBJ1-2; D perhaps matches TRBD1 (5 bases). The V and J ends lost 2 bases and 4 bases respectively, with 11 bases between them. Germline CDR1 is SGHAT and CDR2 is FQNNGV. CDR3 size: 14 residues. CDR3 in DNA: TGTGCCAGCAGCTTATCGGCAGGGTCCTATGGCTACACCTTC. Translated: CASSLSAGSYGYTF.

The V gene is TRBV6-6, the J gene TRBJ1-1; D uncertain. In germline, CDR1 is MNHNY, CDR2 SVGAGI (reference sequence). CDR3 length: 12 amino acids. The ends were cut back, 0 bases at V and 6 bases at J, with 5 bases in the middle. CDR3 residues: CASSYSKSEAFF. Written as DNA, the CDR3 is TGTGCCAGCAGTTACTCGAAGTCTGAAGCTTTCTTT.

This chain uses TRBV27 with TRBJ2-7, with a possible D match to TRBD2 (5 bases). CDR1 is MNHEY and CDR2 is SMNVEV in the germline V gene (reference sequence). V shed 6 bases and J shed 1 base, with 10 bases lying between them. The CDR3 spans 13 residues. CDR3 sequence: CASSFGGSYEQYF. The CDR3 DNA follows: TGTGCCAGCAGCTTTGGAGGTTCCTACGAGCAGTACTTC.

The J gene is TRBJ2-5, the V gene TRBV11-2; D uncertain. Trimming shortened V by 5 bases and J by 2 bases, and 3 bases separated the two germline ends. The CDR3 contains 11 residues. Germline V gene data show CDR1 as SGHAT and CDR2 as FQNNGV. The CDR3 spells CASSPQETQYF. Here the CDR3 DNA reads TGTGCCAGCAGCCCTCAAGAGACCCAGTACTTC.

The chain recombines TRBV5-5 with TRBJ2-3; 8 bases match TRBD1. Germline CDR1 reads SGHKS; CDR2 reads YYEKEE (reference sequence). V gave up 5 bases and J gave up 0 bases; unmatched junction bases: 17. This CDR3 region has 19 residues. The CDR3 region has the DNA TGTGCCAGCAGTCTTCTTCCCGGTCAGGGGGCGGAAAGCACAGATACGCAGTATTTT. It encodes CASSLLPGQGAESTDTQYF.